This is a list of T cell receptor beta chains from one sample in a study of T cells in Graves' hyperthyroidism and ophthalmopathy. TCRdb processed the multiplex PCR reads anew with MiXCR; each CDR3 protein has one entry. The sample records approximately 630,000 distinct CDR3 sequences, 15% to 20% being singletons. Material for sequencing was blood. These receptors came from a woman in her twenties or thirties with Graves' hyperthyroidism. CDR3s include the opening cysteine and the closing phenylalanine or tryptophan. A D gene is named only where the DNA matches it firmly. Where a row states a size, it is once, few, many or the class of an expanded clone; other rows omit it.

v_gene	j_gene	abundance	d_gene	CDR3aa	CDR3nt
TRBV28	TRBJ2-1	many	NA	CATSWSNNEQFF	TGTGCCACTTCGTGGAGCAACAATGAGCAGTTCTTC
TRBV20-1	TRBJ1-5	many	TRBD1	CSARDSEVGQGVKPQHF	TGCAGTGCTAGAGATTCTGAAGTGGGACAGGGTGTCAAGCCCCAGCATTTT
TRBV7-2	TRBJ2-7	NA	NA	CASRTGNYEQYF	TGTGCCAGCAGAACGGGGAACTACGAGCAGTACTTC
TRBV18	TRBJ2-1	few	TRBD2	CASSTLAGGSAPPGEQFF	TGTGCCAGCTCGACATTAGCGGGAGGGTCAGCCCCCCCCGGCGAGCAGTTCTTC
TRBV12-3/TRBV12-4	TRBJ2-1	many	TRBD2	CASSFGLAVSYNEQFF	TGTGCCAGCAGTTTTGGCCTAGCGGTCTCCTACAATGAGCAGTTCTTC
TRBV12-3/TRBV12-4	TRBJ2-1	many	TRBD2	CASSDTGTSGYNEQFF	TGTGCCAGCAGTGACACCGGGACTAGCGGTTACAATGAGCAGTTCTTC
TRBV29-1	TRBJ1-1	many	NA	CSVERRQVNTEAFF	TGCAGCGTTGAAAGGCGACAGGTGAACACTGAAGCTTTCTTT
TRBV6-1	TRBJ2-7	few	TRBD2	CASGISFSGSVPYEQYF	TGTGCCAGCGGGATAAGCTTTAGCGGGAGTGTCCCCTACGAGCAGTACTTC
TRBV7-2	TRBJ2-1	few	TRBD2	CASSLGRASGRVNEQFF	TGTGCCAGCAGCTTAGGGCGGGCTAGCGGGAGAGTCAATGAGCAGTTCTTC
TRBV28	TRBJ2-3	many	NA	CASIVGGSNTDTQYF	TGTGCCAGCATCGTGGGGGGCTCTAACACAGATACGCAGTATTTT
TRBV28	TRBJ2-2	many	TRBD2	CASSFPGLAGTGELFF	TGTGCCAGCAGTTTCCCGGGACTAGCGGGAACCGGGGAGCTGTTTTTT
TRBV5-6	TRBJ2-5	NA	NA	CASSSDNEETQYF	TGTGCCAGCAGCAGCGACAACGAAGAGACCCAGTACTTC
TRBV12-3/TRBV12-4	TRBJ1-2	many	NA	CASTREQVGYGYTF	TGTGCCAGCACCCGTGAACAGGTGGGCTATGGCTACACCTTC
TRBV30	TRBJ2-7	few	NA	CAQTRDGSYEQYF	TGTGCCCAGACCCGGGACGGATCCTACGAGCAGTACTTC
TRBV5-1	TRBJ2-1	NA	NA	CASSSIENYNEQFF	TGCGCCAGCAGCTCGATCGAGAACTACAATGAGCAGTTCTTC
TRBV27	TRBJ2-2	many	NA	CASSLSVYTGELFF	TGTGCCAGCAGTTTATCGGTTTACACCGGGGAGCTGTTTTTT
TRBV7-2	TRBJ2-1	many	NA	CASSRIGIYNEQFF	TGTGCCAGCAGCAGGATCGGGATCTACAATGAGCAGTTCTTC
TRBV5-1	TRBJ2-7	many	TRBD1	CASSTGTADSYEQYF	TGCGCCAGCAGCACCGGGACAGCGGATTCCTACGAGCAGTACTTC
TRBV2	TRBJ2-7	many	NA	CASRSIRDGPYEQYF	TGTGCCAGCAGAAGCATACGGGACGGGCCCTACGAGCAGTACTTC
TRBV7-2	TRBJ1-1	many	NA	CASSFQGLNTEAFF	TGTGCCAGCAGCTTTCAGGGGTTGAACACTGAAGCTTTCTTT
TRBV6-6	TRBJ2-7	many	NA	CASSYDPRVVGEQYF	TGTGCCAGCAGTTACGACCCCCGAGTAGTGGGCGAGCAGTACTTC
TRBV30	TRBJ2-7	many	NA	CAWSVIRVHSYEQYF	TGTGCCTGGAGTGTTATTAGGGTTCACTCCTACGAGCAGTACTTC
TRBV18	TRBJ1-2	many	NA	CASSPEGEAGGYTF	TGTGCCAGCTCACCAGAGGGCGAAGCTGGAGGCTACACCTTC
TRBV5-1	TRBJ2-1	few	TRBD1	CASRKPGQAFNEQFF	TGCGCCAGCAGAAAGCCAGGACAGGCGTTCAATGAGCAGTTCTTC
TRBV6-1	TRBJ1-2	many	NA	CASSEMASYGYTF	TGTGCCAGCAGTGAAATGGCTAGCTATGGCTACACCTTC
TRBV4-3	TRBJ2-1	NA	TRBD1	CASSQGAGGLIYNEQFF	TGCGCCAGCAGCCAAGGGGCAGGGGGCTTAATTTACAATGAGCAGTTCTTC
TRBV5-8	TRBJ1-2	NA	NA	CASSFYRASGYTF	TGTGCCAGCAGCTTTTACAGGGCGTCCGGCTACACCTTC
TRBV28	TRBJ2-7	few	NA	CASSSRSEQYF	TGTGCCAGCAGCTCCCGCTCCGAGCAGTACTTC
TRBV10-3	TRBJ2-1	NA	TRBD2	CAISETSGAYNEQFF	TGTGCCATCAGTGAGACTAGCGGAGCCTACAATGAGCAGTTCTTC